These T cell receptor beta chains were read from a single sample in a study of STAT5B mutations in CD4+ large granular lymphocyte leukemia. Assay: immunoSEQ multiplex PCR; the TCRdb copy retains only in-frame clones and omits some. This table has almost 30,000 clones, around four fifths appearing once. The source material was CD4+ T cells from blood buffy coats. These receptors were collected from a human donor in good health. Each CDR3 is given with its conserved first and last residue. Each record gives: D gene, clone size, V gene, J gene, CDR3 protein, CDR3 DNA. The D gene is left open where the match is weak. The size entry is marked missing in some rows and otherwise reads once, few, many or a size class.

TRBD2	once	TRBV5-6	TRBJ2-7	CASSLDAREGEQYF	TGTGCCAGCAGCTTGGACGCCAGGGAGGGCGAGCAGTACTTC
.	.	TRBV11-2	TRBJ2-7	CASSFPQPKGYSYEQYF	TGTGCCAGCAGCTTCCCTCAACCGAAAGGATACTCCTACGAGCAGTACTTC
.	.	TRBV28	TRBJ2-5	CASSLTGAQQYF	TGTGCCAGCAGCCTCACGGGGGCACAGCAGTACTTC
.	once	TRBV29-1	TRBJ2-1	CSVEKSGRGDNEQFF	TGCAGCGTTGAAAAGTCGGGCCGGGGAGACAATGAGCAGTTCTTC
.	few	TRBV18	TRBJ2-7	CASSSGVEQYF	TGTGCCAGCTCCTCCGGCGTCGAGCAGTACTTC
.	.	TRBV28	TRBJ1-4	CASSLGGAPFNEKLFF	TGTGCCAGCAGTTTGGGGGGAGCCCCTTTTAATGAAAAACTGTTTTTT
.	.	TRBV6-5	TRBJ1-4	CASSYSRAREGEKLFF	TGTGCCAGCAGTTACTCGAGGGCAAGGGAAGGTGAAAAACTGTTTTTT
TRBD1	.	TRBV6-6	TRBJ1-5	CASSSGTGANQHF	TGTGCCAGCAGTTCCGGGACAGGGGCTAACCAGCATTTT
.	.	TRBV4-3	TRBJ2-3	CASSQALPTDTQYF	TGCGCCAGCAGCCAAGCCCTCCCTACAGATACGCAGTATTTT
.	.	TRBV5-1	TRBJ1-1	CASISEFAADEAFF	TGCGCCAGCATTTCCGAATTCGCGGCAGACGAAGCTTTCTTT
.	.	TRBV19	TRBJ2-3	CASRGRPIRGDTQYF	TGTGCCAGTAGAGGTAGACCCATCCGGGGGGATACGCAGTATTTT
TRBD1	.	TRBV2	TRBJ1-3	CASSEGTGRAGNTIYF	TGTGCCAGCAGTGAAGGGACAGGAAGAGCTGGAAACACCATATATTTT
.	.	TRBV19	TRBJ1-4	CASSIDGNDEKLFF	TGTGCCAGTAGTATAGACGGCAATGATGAAAAACTGTTTTTT
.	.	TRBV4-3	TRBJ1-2	CASSPSIGAGIYGYTF	TGCGCCAGCAGCCCCTCTATTGGGGCAGGGATCTATGGCTACACCTTC
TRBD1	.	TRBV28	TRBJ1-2	CASSLGLGGTGGVSYGYTF	TGTGCCAGCAGTTTAGGGTTGGGTGGGACAGGTGGGGTTAGCTATGGCTACACCTTC
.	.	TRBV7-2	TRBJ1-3	CASSLGPGNTIYF	TGTGCCAGCAGCTTAGGGCCGGGAAACACCATATATTTT
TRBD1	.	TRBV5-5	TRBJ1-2	CASSPWTGGNYGYTF	TGTGCCAGCAGCCCGTGGACAGGGGGAAACTATGGCTACACCTTC
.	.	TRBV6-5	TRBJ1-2	CASSYSLIQGSDYTF	TGTGCCAGCAGTTACTCCCTAATACAGGGTTCGGACTACACCTTC
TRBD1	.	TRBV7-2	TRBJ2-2	CASSRTGDTGELFF	TGTGCCAGCAGTCGGACAGGGGACACCGGGGAGCTGTTTTTT
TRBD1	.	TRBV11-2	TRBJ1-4	CASSLDRGWGEKLFF	TGTGCCAGCAGCTTAGACAGGGGGTGGGGTGAAAAACTGTTTTTT
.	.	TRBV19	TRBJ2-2	CASSMARDAGELFF	TGTGCCAGTAGTATGGCTCGGGACGCCGGGGAGCTGTTTTTT
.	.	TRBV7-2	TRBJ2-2	CASSQQGSGGELFF	TGTGCCAGCAGCCAACAGGGATCGGGCGGGGAGCTGTTTTTT